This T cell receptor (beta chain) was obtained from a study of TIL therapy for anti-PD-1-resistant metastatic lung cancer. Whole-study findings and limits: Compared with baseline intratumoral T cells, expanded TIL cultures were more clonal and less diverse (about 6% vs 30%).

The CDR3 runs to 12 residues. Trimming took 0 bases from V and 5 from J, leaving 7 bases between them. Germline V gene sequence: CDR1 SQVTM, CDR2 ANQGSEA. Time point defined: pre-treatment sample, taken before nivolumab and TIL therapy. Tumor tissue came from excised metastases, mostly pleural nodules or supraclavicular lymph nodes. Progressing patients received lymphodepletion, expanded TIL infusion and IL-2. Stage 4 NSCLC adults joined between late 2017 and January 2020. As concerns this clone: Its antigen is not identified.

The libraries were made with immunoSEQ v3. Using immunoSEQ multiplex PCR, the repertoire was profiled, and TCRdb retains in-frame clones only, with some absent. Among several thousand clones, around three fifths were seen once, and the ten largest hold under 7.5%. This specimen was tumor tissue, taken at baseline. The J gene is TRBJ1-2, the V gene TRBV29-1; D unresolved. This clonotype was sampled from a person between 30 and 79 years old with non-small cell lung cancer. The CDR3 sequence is CSVEEGTYGYTF. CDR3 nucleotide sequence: TGCAGCGTTGAAGAAGGCACGTATGGCTACACCTTC.